The 6 T cell receptor beta chains presented below share a single source sample, sequenced in a study of T cell repertoires in cytomegalovirus infection. MiXCR, applied by TCRdb to the reads, yields one record per CDR3 protein. The sample lists around 280,000 distinct CDR3 sequences, around 9.6% occurring once. Sequencing used PBMCs. All receptors come from a human donor in good health (CMV status not recorded). Some clones in this sample may be carry-over from other donors' samples.

This clonotype was recorded at least ten times. CDR3 protein: CASSARGQGTGELFF. The CDR3, as DNA: TGTGCCAGCAGCGCTAGGGGACAGGGGACCGGGGAGCTGTTTTTT. This chain connects TRBV2 to TRBJ2-2, with TRBD1 matching over 10 bases. The CDR3 runs 15 residues. Unmatched junction bases numbered 6, after V lost 6 bases and J lost 5 bases. Per germline, CDR1 SNHLY and CDR2 FYNNEI.

This clonotype was seen ten or more times. The rearrangement links TRBV7-2 to TRBJ2-1; the D is unclear. The V end was cut by 1 base, the J end by 10 bases, with 17 bases between. This CDR3 region has 15 residues. CDR1 SGHTA and CDR2 FQGNSA come from the germline V gene. The CDR3 is CASSLGLNPSLEQFF. For the CDR3, the DNA is TGTGCCAGCAGCTTAGGCTTAAATCCGAGTCTGGAGCAGTTCTTC.

This clonotype has a count of ten or more. This chain connects TRBV28 to TRBJ1-2; 7 bases match TRBD1. Germline-derived CDR1 and CDR2 are MDHEN and SYDVKM. Trimming took 1 base from V and 7 from J; bases not matched to a gene: 15. The CDR3 has 17 amino acids. The CDR3 sequence: CASSLLFLADRDAGYTF. The CDR3 nucleotides are TGTGCCAGCAGTTTATTGTTTTTGGCCGACAGGGACGCTGGCTACACCTTC.

This clonotype was found a few times. The rearrangement uses TRBV24-1 and TRBJ2-3, with D tentatively TRBD1 or TRBD2 (6 bases each). The length of the CDR3 is 15 residues. Germline V gene data show CDR1 as KGHDR and CDR2 as SFDVKD. V lost 3 bases, J lost 5 bases, and 14 bases lay in between. CDR3 in DNA: TGTGCCACCAGTGATGTAGGGGGGCACCGAGATACGCAGTATTTT. Translating gives CATSDVGGHRDTQYF.

This clonotype was recorded at least ten times. This rearrangement joins TRBV12-5 to TRBJ2-7; the D is unclear. The CDR3 has 13 amino acids. Trimming took 2 bases from V and 7 from J, leaving 12 bases between them. CDR1 is LGHNT and CDR2 is FRNRAP in the germline V gene. CDR3 nucleotide sequence: TGTGCTAGTGGTTTGCCGCCAGGTTGGGAGCAGTACTTC. It is translated as CASGLPPGWEQYF.

This clonotype was counted many times. V usage is TRBV10-3 and J usage is TRBJ2-3, with TRBD1 matching over 7 bases. This CDR3 comprises 17 residues. Germline lookup yields CDR1 ENHRY and CDR2 SYGVKD. V shed 4 bases and J 0 bases; nucleotides not matched to a gene: 10. In nucleotides, the CDR3 is TGTGCCATCAGTGTGACCAGTTTGACAGGGAGCACAGATACGCAGTATTTT. Protein product: CAISVTSLTGSTDTQYF.